A single T cell receptor beta chain is shown here with its context. What it binds is unknown. With MiXCR, TCRdb called clones anew from the PCR reads. The data contain roughly 25,000 clones, about 13% of them singletons. The sample is drawn from a study of metastatic and nonmetastatic thyroid tumors. Study in general: Blood and tumor or nodule tissue repertoires from malignant and benign thyroid patients were compared.

No treatment of any kind had been given to any patient before thyroid surgery. Study-wide points: Reported TCR beta diversity, measured in blood and tumor, was significantly higher for malignant thyroid tumors than for benign nodules.

The sequencing input was blood. The sequence was obtained from a female donor with papillary thyroid cancer or a benign thyroid nodule (not recorded which). Some clones in this sample may be carry-over from other donors' samples.

The CDR3 here is CSAPDGGGVFGNTIYF. Here the CDR3 DNA reads TGCAGTGCCCCGGACGGCGGGGGCGTCTTTGGAAACACCATATATTTT. V usage is TRBV20-1 and J usage is TRBJ1-3, with TRBD1 as a possible D gene (6 bases). This CDR3 is built from 16 residues. Germline-derived CDR1 and CDR2 are DFQATT and SNEGSKA (reference sequence). The V end was cut by 6 bases, the J end by 3 bases, with 21 bases between.